The 27 T cell receptor beta chains reported below all come from one sample, sequenced in a study of blood T cell repertoires in COVID-19. Sequenced by immunoSEQ multiplex PCR; TCRdb stores in-frame clones only, minus some. This sample carries about 330,000 clones, roughly 90% of them seen once, and the ten largest clones take approximately 4%. Sequenced material: peripheral blood. The receptors here all came from a woman in her 50s with active or convalescent COVID-19.

V gene TRBV28 combines with J gene TRBJ2-7; 11 bases agree with TRBD2. After removal of 2 bases from V and 12 bases from J, the junction contained 12 bases not matched to a gene. The germline V gene has CDR1 MDHEN and CDR2 SYDVKM. The CDR3 has 15 amino acids. CDR3 sequence: CASSLPRGSGRAPYF. The CDR3 coding sequence is TGTGCCAGCAGTTTACCTCGGGGTAGCGGGAGGGCCCCGTACTTC.

The J gene is TRBJ2-2, the V gene TRBV4-1; D is uncertain. This CDR3 is built from 15 residues. Deletions cut 1 base from V and 6 bases from J, with 12 bases between. Germline V lookup: CDR1 MGHRA, CDR2 YSYEKL. The CDR3 bases are TGCGCCAGCAGCCAAGTCCGTTCCGGTGCCGGGGAGCTGTTTTTT. Its translation: CASSQVRSGAGELFF.

The chain couples TRBV11-3 to TRBJ1-6; a weak D match, TRBD1 (5 bases). CDR3 length: 14 residues. V was shortened by 5 bases and J by 5 bases, with 10 bases between the two germline ends. CDR1 SGHNT and CDR2 YENEEA come from the germline V gene. The CDR3 protein is CASSLGANNSPLHF. DNA of the CDR3: TGTGCCAGCAGCCTAGGGGCAAATAATTCACCCCTCCACTTT. Full variable domain (remainder filled in from reference TRBV11-3 and TRBJ1-6): EAGVVQSPRYKIIEKKQPVAFWCNPISGHNTLYWYLQNLGQGPELLIRYENEEAVDDSQLPKDRFSAERLKGVDSTLKIQPAELGDSAVYLCASSLGANNSPLHFGNGTRLTVT.

The J gene is TRBJ1-1, the V gene TRBV27, with D perhaps TRBD1 (5 bases). CDR3 length: 15 residues. CDR1 and CDR2 (germline): MNHEY, SMNVEV (reference sequence). Trimming took off 2 bases at V and 4 bases at J, with 14 bases between the two ends. The CDR3 spells CASSLDLYGATEAFF. Written as DNA, the CDR3 is TGTGCCAGCAGTTTAGACCTCTATGGGGCCACTGAAGCTTTCTTT.

This clone was recorded once. The genes are TRBV23-1 and TRBJ2-3, with TRBD1 identical over 7 bases. TRBV23-1 counts as an open reading frame of uncertain function. Germline trimming cut 0 bases from V and 2 bases from J; bases unmatched to any gene: 26. The CDR3 has 23 residues. Here the CDR3 reads CASSQSRVRFIQGQARNTDTQYF. The CDR3 bases are TGCGCCAGCAGTCAATCTCGCGTCCGTTTTATCCAAGGACAGGCCAGGAACACAGATACGCAGTATTTT.

The chain combines TRBV2 with TRBJ2-3; 9 bases line up with TRBD2. From germline, CDR1 is SNHLY and CDR2 FYNNEI. V shed 7 bases, J shed 0 bases, and the junction held 8 bases outside the gene matches. The CDR3 spans 16 residues. CDR3 bases: TGTGCCAGCAACGAAGGGACTAGCCCTAGCACAGATACGCAGTATTTT. It translates to CASNEGTSPSTDTQYF.

V and J are TRBV11-2 and TRBJ1-4, with D uncertain. The CDR3 contains 14 residues. Trimming removed 2 bases at V and 7 bases at J, with 11 bases between. Per germline, CDR1 SGHAT and CDR2 FQNNGV. Here the CDR3 reads CASSLQLRGEKLFF. The DNA of the CDR3 is TGTGCCAGCAGCTTACAATTGCGCGGTGAAAAACTGTTTTTT.

This chain connects TRBV7-9 to TRBJ1-4; TRBD1 aligns across 12 bases. The CDR3 runs 17 residues. V lost 4 bases and J lost 7; bases outside the gene matches: 10. CDR1 and CDR2 from the germline V gene are SEHNR and FQNEAQ (reference sequence). The CDR3 nucleotides read TGTGCCAGCAGCTCATCCGGGACAGGGGGCAACGGTGAAAAACTGTTTTTT. Its protein is CASSSSGTGGNGEKLFF. Full variable domain (missing parts from reference TRBV7-9 and TRBJ1-4): DTGVSQNPRHKITKRGQNVTFRCDPISEHNRLYWYRQTLGQGPEFLTYFQNEAQLEKSRLLSDRFSAERPKGSFSTLEIQRTEQGDSAMYLCASSSSGTGGNGEKLFFGSGTQLSVL.

The chain joins TRBV9 to TRBJ1-1; 7 bases match TRBD1. Germline CDR1 and CDR2: SGDLS and YYNGEE. V shed 3 bases and J 4 bases; nucleotides not matched to a gene: 6. This CDR3 comprises 14 residues. The CDR3 protein is CASSARQGLTEAFF. DNA for the CDR3: TGTGCCAGCAGCGCCCGACAGGGCCTCACTGAAGCTTTCTTT.

This clone is a singleton in its sample. V usage is TRBV5-1 and J usage is TRBJ1-2, with TRBD1 matching 7 bases. V trimming: 3 bases; J trimming: 4 bases; junction bases outside the gene matches: 9. CDR1 and CDR2 (germline): SGHRS, YFSETQ. CDR3 size: 15 residues. CDR3 nucleotide sequence: TGCGCCAGCAGCTCAAATCAGGGGGACGTCTATGGCTACACCTTC. Its translation is CASSSNQGDVYGYTF.

This clone showed up just once. The gene calls are TRBV15 and TRBJ2-4; D is possibly TRBD1 (5 bases). V was pared by 6 bases and J by 5 bases, with 11 bases between. There are 13 residues in the CDR3. The germline V gene has CDR1 LNHNV and CDR2 YYDKDF (reference sequence). The CDR3 sequence is CATSPGPENIQYF. For the CDR3, the DNA is TGTGCCACCAGTCCAGGGCCCGAAAACATTCAGTACTTC.

The chain recombines TRBV18 with TRBJ1-1; no definite D call. CDR3 length: 16 residues. The germline V gene encodes CDR1 KGHSH and CDR2 LQKENI. The V gene lost 3 bases and the J gene lost 4 bases, with 18 bases spanning the gap. CDR3 DNA: TGTGCCAGCTCACCGGGTTCATCGAGGATGAGCACTGAAGCTTTCTTT. This translates into CASSPGSSRMSTEAFF.

The gene calls are TRBV5-1 and TRBJ1-1, with 7 positions matching TRBD1. Trimming cost V 0 bases and J 7 bases; bases outside gene matches: 3. The CDR3 is 13 amino acids. The germline V gene encodes CDR1 SGHRS and CDR2 YFSETQ. The DNA of the CDR3 is TGCGCCAGCAGCTTGGCCAGGGGGATTGAAGCTTTCTTT. Translation: CASSLARGIEAFF.

The chain recombines TRBV7-2 with TRBJ2-7; possible D gene TRBD1, 5 bases. Trimming removed 1 base from V and 0 bases from J, with 10 bases in between. There are 15 residues in the CDR3. In germline, CDR1 is SGHTA, CDR2 FQGNSA. The CDR3 protein is CASSLGRQSSYEQYF. In DNA, the CDR3 is TGTGCCAGCAGCTTAGGGAGACAGAGCTCCTACGAGCAGTACTTC.

This chain uses TRBV25-1 with TRBJ1-2; D is unresolved. This CDR3 region has 13 residues. Trimming pared 1 base from V and 8 bases from J, leaving 11 bases between. CDR1 and CDR2 (germline): MGHDK, SYGVNS. Written as DNA, the CDR3 is TGTGCCAGCAGTGAATCTTGGGCTTACGGCTACACCTTC. It specifies CASSESWAYGYTF.

The chain combines TRBV7-9 with TRBJ1-2; D is undetermined. The CDR3 runs 13 residues. Trimming shortened V by 5 bases and J by 4 bases, and 11 bases separated the two germline ends. Germline assignment: CDR1 SEHNR and CDR2 FQNEAQ (reference sequence). The CDR3 DNA reads as TGTGCCAGCAGCCCCGTGAACAGCTATGGCTACACCTTC. Protein sequence: CASSPVNSYGYTF.

J is TRBJ1-4 and V is TRBV4-2, with TRBD1 identical over 7 bases. Germline V CDR1 and CDR2: LGHNA, YNFKEQ. The CDR3 sequence is 16 residues long. The J segment lost 8 bases and the V segment lost 0 bases, leaving 9 bases of the junction unmatched. The CDR3 DNA sequence: TGTGCCAGCAGCCAAGATATAAGACAGGGTTCGGAAAAACTGTTTTTT. Protein: CASSQDIRQGSEKLFF.

The gene calls are TRBV5-1 and TRBJ2-1; D possibly corresponds to TRBD2 (7 bases). Germline CDR1 SGHRS, CDR2 YFSETQ. Between the trimmed V and J ends, which lost 3 bases and 9 bases, there was a span of 13 bases. This CDR3 has 13 amino acids. For the CDR3, the DNA is TGCGCCAGCAGCTCGGCGGGGGCCGGTGAGCAGTTCTTC. It yields the protein CASSSAGAGEQFF.

The chain carries TRBV7-6 and TRBJ2-7; 16 bases map to TRBD2. Germline CDR1 SGHVS, CDR2 FNYEAQ. The CDR3 sequence is 16 residues long. J gave up 5 bases and V 4 bases, and 5 bases lay outside the gene matches. The CDR3 region is CASSSGLAGGRHEQYF. The DNA for the CDR3 is TGTGCCAGCAGCTCGGGACTAGCGGGAGGGCGCCACGAGCAGTACTTC.

The chain uses TRBV10-2 and TRBJ2-5, with TRBD2 identical over 14 bases. Germline assignment: CDR1 WSHSY and CDR2 SAAADI. V was clipped by 10 bases and J by 5 bases; unmatched bases: 9. The CDR3 sequence is 15 residues long. The DNA of the CDR3 is TGCGCCACCAGGACTAGCGGGAGGTCCTGGGAGACCCAGTACTTC. It yields the protein CATRTSGRSWETQYF.

This chain connects TRBV15 to TRBJ1-1; perhaps TRBD1 as D (5 bases). This CDR3 is 15 amino acids long. Trimming cost V 2 bases and J 1 base, with 11 bases left between them. Germline CDR1 LNHNV, CDR2 YYDKDF (reference sequence). The CDR3 DNA sequence: TGTGCCACCAGCAGACAGGGTGGCCGGAACACTGAAGCTTTCTTT. Its translation is CATSRQGGRNTEAFF.

This clone was found once. The chain employs TRBV5-8 and TRBJ2-2, with TRBD2 matching 7 bases. The V and J ends lost 0 bases and 5 bases, in that order; junction bases with no gene match: 4. The CDR3 loop spans 15 amino acids. Germline V lookup: CDR1 SGHTS, CDR2 YDEGEE. The CDR3 loop is CASSLVWGGTGELFF. The CDR3 nucleotides are TGTGCCAGCAGCTTGGTATGGGGAGGGACCGGGGAGCTGTTTTTT.

This clone has a single count. This chain uses TRBV11-3 with TRBJ2-2; D unresolved. In germline, CDR1 is SGHNT, CDR2 YENEEA. The CDR3 is made up of 12 amino acids. V shed 1 base and J shed 6 bases, with 3 bases lying between them. The CDR3, as DNA: TGTGCCAGCAGCTTAGTAGCCGGGGAGCTGTTTTTT. This codes for CASSLVAGELFF.

The V and J genes are TRBV7-9 and TRBJ2-1, with TRBD1 matching over 7 bases. CDR1 is SEHNR, CDR2 FQNEAQ, per germline (reference sequence). V gave up 4 bases and J gave up 7 bases; unmatched junction bases: 19. CDR3 length: 18 residues. The DNA of the CDR3 is TGTGCCAGCAGCTCCCATTATAATAGACTACTACAGGGGAATGAGCAGTTCTTC. This encodes CASSSHYNRLLQGNEQFF.

The V call is TRBV19, the J call TRBJ2-3; TRBD2 is a possible D gene (5 bases). The germline V and J ends were trimmed by 3 bases and 0 bases, with 10 bases remaining between them. The CDR3 runs 15 residues. Germline V CDR1 and CDR2: LNHDA, SQIVND (reference sequence). For the CDR3, the DNA is TGTGCCAGTAGTATGGGGAGATCTAGCACAGATACGCAGTATTTT. It yields the protein CASSMGRSSTDTQYF.

V and J are TRBV5-1 and TRBJ2-1; TRBD2 might be the D (6 bases). The germline V and J ends were trimmed by 2 bases and 6 bases, with 15 bases remaining between them. The germline gives CDR1 SGHRS, CDR2 YFSETQ. This CDR3 spans 15 amino acids. Here the CDR3 reads CASSLVADLFNEQFF. The CDR3 DNA reads as TGCGCCAGCAGCTTAGTAGCGGACCTATTCAATGAGCAGTTCTTC. Combining the CDR3 with reference TRBV5-1 and TRBJ2-1 gives the whole variable domain KAGVTQTPRYLIKTRGQQVTLSCSPISGHRSVSWYQQTPGQGLQFLFEYFSETQRNKGNFPGRFSGRQFSNSRSEMNVSTLELGDSALYLCASSLVADLFNEQFFGPGTRLTVL.

In this sample, this clone turned up once. This rearrangement joins TRBV27 to TRBJ1-2; D is unclear. The CDR3 spans 13 residues. Germline loops: CDR1 MNHEY, CDR2 SMNVEV (reference sequence). V was shortened by 6 bases and J by 10 bases, with 18 bases between the two germline ends. The CDR3 region has the DNA TGTGCCAGCAGCCCCGGGTCCCTGTCATTCTACACCTTC. Translating gives CASSPGSLSFYTF.